This T cell receptor (beta chain) comes out of a study of blood T cell repertoires in COVID-19. Overall study context: The United States, Italy and Spain were the sources of the acute and convalescent COVID-19 samples. T cells, B-cell-depleted T cells, or PBMCs supplied cDNA or gDNA.

V shed 1 base and J 5 bases; nucleotides not matched to a gene: 6. This CDR3 has 17 amino acids. The V gene's germline CDR1 is KGHDR and CDR2 SFDVKD. Original handling: Reference gene primer amplification gave estimated nucleated cell counts. Profiled with immunoSEQ multiplex PCR; TCRdb holds only in-frame clones, not every one. The V and J calls and clone size come from that table; D and trimming were worked out from the DNA. The profile shows approximately 190,000 clones, almost 85% of them singletons. Sequenced input: peripheral blood. The chain carries TRBV24-1 and TRBJ2-2, with 10 bases lining up with TRBD1. The source of this sequence is a woman between 70 and 85 years old with active or convalescent COVID-19. The CDR3 here is CATSDFQGTGETGELFF. The DNA for the CDR3 is TGTGCCACCAGTGATTTTCAGGGGACAGGGGAAACCGGGGAGCTGTTTTTT.